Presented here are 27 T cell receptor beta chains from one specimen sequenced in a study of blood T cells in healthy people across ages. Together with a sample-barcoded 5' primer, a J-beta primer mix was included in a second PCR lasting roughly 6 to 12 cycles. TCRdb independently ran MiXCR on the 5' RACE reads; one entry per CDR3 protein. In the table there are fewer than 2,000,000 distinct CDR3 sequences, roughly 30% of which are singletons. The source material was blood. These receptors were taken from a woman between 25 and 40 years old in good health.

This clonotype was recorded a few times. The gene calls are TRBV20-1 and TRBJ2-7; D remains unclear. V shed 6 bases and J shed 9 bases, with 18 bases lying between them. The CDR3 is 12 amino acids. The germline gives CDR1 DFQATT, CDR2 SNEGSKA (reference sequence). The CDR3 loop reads CSAEGIETGQYF. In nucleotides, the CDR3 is TGCAGTGCAGAAGGGATTGAAACCGGGCAGTACTTC.

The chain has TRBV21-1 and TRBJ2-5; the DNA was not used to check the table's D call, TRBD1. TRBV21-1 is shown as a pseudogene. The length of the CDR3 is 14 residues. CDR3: CASHDSFYRETQYF. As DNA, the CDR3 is TGTGCCAGCCACGACAGTTTTTATCGAGAGACCCAGTACTTC.

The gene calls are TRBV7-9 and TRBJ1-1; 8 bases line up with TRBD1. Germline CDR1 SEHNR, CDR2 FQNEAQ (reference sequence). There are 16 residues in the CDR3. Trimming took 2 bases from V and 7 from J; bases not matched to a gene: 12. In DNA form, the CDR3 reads TGTGCCAGCAGCTTAAGTCTCAGGGGGCTCGGGTATGAAGCTTTCTTT. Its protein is CASSLSLRGLGYEAFF.

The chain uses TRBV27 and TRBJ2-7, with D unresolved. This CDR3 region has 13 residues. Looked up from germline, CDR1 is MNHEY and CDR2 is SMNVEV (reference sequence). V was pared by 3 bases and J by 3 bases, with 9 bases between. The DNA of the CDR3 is TGTGCCAGCAGTTTGGTGCAGGACTACGAGCAGTACTTC. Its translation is CASSLVQDYEQYF.

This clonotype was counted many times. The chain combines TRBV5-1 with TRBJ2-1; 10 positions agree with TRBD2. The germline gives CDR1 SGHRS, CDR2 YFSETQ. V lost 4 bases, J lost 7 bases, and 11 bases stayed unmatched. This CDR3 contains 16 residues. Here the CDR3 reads CASSARPASGGNEQFF. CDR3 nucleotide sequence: TGCGCCAGCAGCGCCCGACCCGCTAGCGGGGGAAATGAGCAGTTCTTC.

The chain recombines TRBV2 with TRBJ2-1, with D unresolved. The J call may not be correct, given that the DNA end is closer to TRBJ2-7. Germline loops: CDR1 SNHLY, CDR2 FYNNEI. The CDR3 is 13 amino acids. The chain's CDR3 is CASSDTPFHEQYF. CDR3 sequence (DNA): TGTGCCAGCAGTGATACACCCTTTCACGAGCAGTACTTC.

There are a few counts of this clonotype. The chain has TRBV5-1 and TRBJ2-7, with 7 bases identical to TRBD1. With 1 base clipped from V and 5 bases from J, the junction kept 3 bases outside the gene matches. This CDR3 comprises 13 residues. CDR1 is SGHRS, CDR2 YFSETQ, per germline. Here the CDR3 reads CASSLIQGNEQYF. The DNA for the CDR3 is TGCGCCAGCAGCTTGATACAGGGGAACGAGCAGTACTTC.

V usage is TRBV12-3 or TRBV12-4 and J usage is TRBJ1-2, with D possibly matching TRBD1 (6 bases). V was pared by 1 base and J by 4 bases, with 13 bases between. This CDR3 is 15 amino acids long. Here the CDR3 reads CASSLVRGAIYGYTF. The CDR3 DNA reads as TGTGCCAGCAGTTTAGTTCGGGGGGCTATCTATGGCTACACCTTC.

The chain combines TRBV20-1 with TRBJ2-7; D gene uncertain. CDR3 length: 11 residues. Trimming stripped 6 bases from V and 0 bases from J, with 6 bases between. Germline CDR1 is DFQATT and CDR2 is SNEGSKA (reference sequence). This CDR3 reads CSALHSYEQYF. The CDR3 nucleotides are TGCAGTGCCTTACACTCCTACGAGCAGTACTTC.

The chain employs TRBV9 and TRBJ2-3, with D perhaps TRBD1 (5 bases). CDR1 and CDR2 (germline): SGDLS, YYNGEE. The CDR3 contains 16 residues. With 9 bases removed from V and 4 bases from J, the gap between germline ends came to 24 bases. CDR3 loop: CANRNRTVPGADTQYF. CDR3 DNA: TGTGCCAACAGGAATAGAACCGTACCTGGGGCAGATACGCAGTATTTT.

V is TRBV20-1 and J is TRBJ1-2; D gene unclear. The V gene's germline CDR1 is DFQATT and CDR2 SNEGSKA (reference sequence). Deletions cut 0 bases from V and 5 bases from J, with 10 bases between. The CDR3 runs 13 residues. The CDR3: CSARDAAIYGYTF. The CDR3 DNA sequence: TGCAGTGCTAGAGATGCGGCAATTTATGGCTACACCTTC.

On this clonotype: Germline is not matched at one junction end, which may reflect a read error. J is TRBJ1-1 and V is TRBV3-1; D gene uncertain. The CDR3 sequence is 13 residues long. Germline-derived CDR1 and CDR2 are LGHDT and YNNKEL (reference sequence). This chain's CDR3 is CASSQRWATDAFF. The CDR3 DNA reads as TGTGCCAGCAGCCAACGGTGGGCCACTGACGCTTTCTTT.

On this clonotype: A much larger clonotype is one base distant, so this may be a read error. For the CDR3, the DNA is TGTGCCAGCAGCCCTGGGGCTAGCGGATCCTACGAGCAGTACTTC. Translating gives CASSPGASGSYEQYF. The chain is built from TRBV7-7 and TRBJ2-7; TRBD2 matches at 7 bases. This CDR3 is built from 15 residues. With V trimmed by 5 bases and J by 1 base, 8 bases remained unmatched. CDR1 is SSHAT and CDR2 is FNYEAQ in the germline V gene (reference sequence).

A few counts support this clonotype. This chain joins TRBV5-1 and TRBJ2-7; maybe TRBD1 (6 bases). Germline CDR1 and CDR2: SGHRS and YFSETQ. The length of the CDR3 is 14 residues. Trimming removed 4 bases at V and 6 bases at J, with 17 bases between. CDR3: CASSPGQIPGEQYF. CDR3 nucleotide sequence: TGCGCCAGCAGCCCCGGACAGATACCCGGCGAGCAGTACTTC.

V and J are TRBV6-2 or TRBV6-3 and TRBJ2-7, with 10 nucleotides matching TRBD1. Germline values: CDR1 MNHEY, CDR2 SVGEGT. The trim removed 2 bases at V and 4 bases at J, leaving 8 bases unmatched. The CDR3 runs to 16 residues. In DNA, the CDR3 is TGTGCCAGCAGTTACCCTATGGGACAGGGGACATACGAGCAGTACTTC. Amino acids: CASSYPMGQGTYEQYF.

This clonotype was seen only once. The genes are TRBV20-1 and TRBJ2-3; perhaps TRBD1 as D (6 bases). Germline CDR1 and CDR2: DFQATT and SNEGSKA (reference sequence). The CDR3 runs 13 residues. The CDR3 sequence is CSGQGGSTDTQYF. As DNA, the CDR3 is TGCAGCGGGCAAGGGGGAAGCACAGATACGCAGTATTTT.

For the CDR3, the DNA is TGTGCCAGCAGGGATAGCGGGAGTCTGGTTGAGCAGTTCTTC. Protein sequence: CASRDSGSLVEQFF. The chain joins TRBV27 to TRBJ2-1, with 9 positions matching TRBD2. Germline loops: CDR1 MNHEY, CDR2 SMNVEV (reference sequence). The trim removed 6 bases at V and 9 bases at J, leaving 9 bases unmatched. CDR3 length: 14 amino acids.

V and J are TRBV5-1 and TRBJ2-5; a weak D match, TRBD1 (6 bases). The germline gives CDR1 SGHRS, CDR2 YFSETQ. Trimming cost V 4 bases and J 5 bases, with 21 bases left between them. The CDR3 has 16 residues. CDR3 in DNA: TGCGCCAGCAGCACGGATTGGGGGCCCGGCGGGGAGACCCAGTACTTC. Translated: CASSTDWGPGGETQYF.

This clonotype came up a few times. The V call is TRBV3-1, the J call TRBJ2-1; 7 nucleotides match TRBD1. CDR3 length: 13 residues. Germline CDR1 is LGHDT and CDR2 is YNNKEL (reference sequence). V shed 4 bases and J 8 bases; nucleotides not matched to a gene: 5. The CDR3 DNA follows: TGTGCCAGCAGCCGTATTAGGGGGCATGAGCAGTTCTTC. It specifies CASSRIRGHEQFF.

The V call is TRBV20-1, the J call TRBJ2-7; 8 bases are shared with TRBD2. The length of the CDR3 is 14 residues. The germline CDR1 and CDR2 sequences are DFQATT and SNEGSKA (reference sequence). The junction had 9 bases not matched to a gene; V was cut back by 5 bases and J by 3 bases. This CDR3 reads CSAHRGLAGYEQYF. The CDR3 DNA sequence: TGCAGTGCTCACCGAGGGCTAGCGGGCTACGAGCAGTACTTC.

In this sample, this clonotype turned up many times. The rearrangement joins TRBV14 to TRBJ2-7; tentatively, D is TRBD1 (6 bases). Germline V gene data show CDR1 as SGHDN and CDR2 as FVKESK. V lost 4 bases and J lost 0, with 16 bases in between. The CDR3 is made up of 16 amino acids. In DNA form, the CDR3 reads TGTGCCAGCAGCCCCTGGAACAGGGCCAGCTCCTACGAGCAGTACTTC. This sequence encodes CASSPWNRASSYEQYF. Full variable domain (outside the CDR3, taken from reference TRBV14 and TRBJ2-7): EAGVTQFPSHSVIEKGQTVTLRCDPISGHDNLYWYRRVMGKEIKFLLHFVKESKQDESGMPNNRFLAERTGGTYSTLKVQPAELEDSGVYFCASSPWNRASSYEQYFGPGTRLTVT.

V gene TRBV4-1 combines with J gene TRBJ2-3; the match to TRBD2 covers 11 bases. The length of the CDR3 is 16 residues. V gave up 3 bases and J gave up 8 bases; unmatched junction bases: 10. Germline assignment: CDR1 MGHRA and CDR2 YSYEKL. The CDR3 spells CASSQAVAGGQSTQYF. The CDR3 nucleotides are TGCGCCAGCAGCCAGGCAGTAGCGGGGGGGCAGTCTACGCAGTATTTT.

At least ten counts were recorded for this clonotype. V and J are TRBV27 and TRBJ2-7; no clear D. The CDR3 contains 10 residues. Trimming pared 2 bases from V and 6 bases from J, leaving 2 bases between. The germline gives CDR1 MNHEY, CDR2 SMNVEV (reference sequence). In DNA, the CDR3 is TGTGCCAGCAGTTTAGTCGAGCAGTACTTC. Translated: CASSLVEQYF.

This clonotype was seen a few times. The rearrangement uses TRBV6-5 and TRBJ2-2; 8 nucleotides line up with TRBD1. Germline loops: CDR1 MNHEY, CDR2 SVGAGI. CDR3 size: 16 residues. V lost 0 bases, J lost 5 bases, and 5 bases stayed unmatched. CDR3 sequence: CASSYSRTGRTGELFF. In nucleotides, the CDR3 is TGTGCCAGCAGTTACTCGCGGACAGGGAGAACCGGGGAGCTGTTTTTT.

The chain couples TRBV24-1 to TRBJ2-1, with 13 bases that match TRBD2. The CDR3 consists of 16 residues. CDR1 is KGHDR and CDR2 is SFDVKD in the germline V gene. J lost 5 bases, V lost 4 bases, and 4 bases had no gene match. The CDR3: CATSDGTSGIHNEQFF. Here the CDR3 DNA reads TGTGCCACCAGTGACGGGACTAGCGGGATCCACAATGAGCAGTTCTTC.

CDR3 amino acids: CASSLSGQGGEQYF. CDR3 coding DNA: TGTGCCAGCAGCTTGTCGGGACAGGGAGGCGAGCAGTACTTC. This rearrangement joins TRBV5-6 to TRBJ2-4; 9 nucleotides align to TRBD1. TRBJ2-7 explains the end of the DNA better; the J call may be wrong. The V gene's germline CDR1 is SGHDT and CDR2 YYEEEE. The CDR3 is 14 amino acids.

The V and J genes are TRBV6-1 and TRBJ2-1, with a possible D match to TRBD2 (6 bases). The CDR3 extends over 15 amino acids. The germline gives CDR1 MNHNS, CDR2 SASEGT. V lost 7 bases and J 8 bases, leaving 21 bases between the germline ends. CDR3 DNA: TGTGCCAGCACTCTGGGGGAGGCAGGCTCCGATGAGCAGTTCTTC. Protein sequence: CASTLGEAGSDEQFF.